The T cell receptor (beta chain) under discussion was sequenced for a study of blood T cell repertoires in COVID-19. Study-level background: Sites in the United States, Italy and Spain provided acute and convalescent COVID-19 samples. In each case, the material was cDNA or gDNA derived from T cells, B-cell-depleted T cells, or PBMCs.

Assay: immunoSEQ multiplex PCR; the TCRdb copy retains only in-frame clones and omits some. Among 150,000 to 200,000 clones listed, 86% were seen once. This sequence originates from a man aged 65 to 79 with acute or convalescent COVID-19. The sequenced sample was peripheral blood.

This CDR3 reads CASSYSYRVNNSPLHF. CDR3 in DNA: TGTGCCAGCAGTTATTCATACAGGGTGAACAATTCACCCCTCCACTTT. The chain links TRBV6-5 to TRBJ1-6; D may be TRBD1 (6 bases). Trimming took off 3 bases at V and 7 bases at J, with 16 bases between the two ends. CDR1 is MNHEY, CDR2 SVGAGI, per germline. This CDR3 is built from 16 residues.